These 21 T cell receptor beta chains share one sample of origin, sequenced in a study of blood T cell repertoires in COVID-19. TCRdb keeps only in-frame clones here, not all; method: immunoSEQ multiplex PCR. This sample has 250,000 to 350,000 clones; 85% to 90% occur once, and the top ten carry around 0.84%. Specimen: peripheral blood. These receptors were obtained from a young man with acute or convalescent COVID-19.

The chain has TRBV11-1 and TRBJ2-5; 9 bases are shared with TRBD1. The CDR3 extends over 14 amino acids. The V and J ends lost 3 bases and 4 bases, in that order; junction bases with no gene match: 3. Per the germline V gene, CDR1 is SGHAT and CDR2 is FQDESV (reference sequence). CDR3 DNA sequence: TGTGCCAGCAGCTTTACAGGGGGCAGAGAGACCCAGTACTTC. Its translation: CASSFTGGRETQYF.

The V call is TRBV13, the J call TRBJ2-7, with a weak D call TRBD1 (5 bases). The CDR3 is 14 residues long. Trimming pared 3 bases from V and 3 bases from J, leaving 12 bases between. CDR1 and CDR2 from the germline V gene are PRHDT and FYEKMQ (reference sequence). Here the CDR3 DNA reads TGTGCCAGCAGCTTTAGACAGTTAGTCTACGAGCAGTACTTC. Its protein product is CASSFRQLVYEQYF.

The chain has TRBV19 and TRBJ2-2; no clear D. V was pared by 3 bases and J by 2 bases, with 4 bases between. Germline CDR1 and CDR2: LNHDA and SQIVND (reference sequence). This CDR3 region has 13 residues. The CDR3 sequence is CASSIQNTGELFF. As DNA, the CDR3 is TGTGCCAGTAGTATCCAAAACACCGGGGAGCTGTTTTTT.

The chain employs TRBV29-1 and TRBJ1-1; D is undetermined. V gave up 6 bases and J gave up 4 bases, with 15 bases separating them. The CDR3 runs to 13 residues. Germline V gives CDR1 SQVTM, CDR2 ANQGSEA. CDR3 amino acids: CSVVPLWATEAFF. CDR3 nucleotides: TGCAGCGTCGTCCCTCTCTGGGCCACTGAAGCTTTCTTT.

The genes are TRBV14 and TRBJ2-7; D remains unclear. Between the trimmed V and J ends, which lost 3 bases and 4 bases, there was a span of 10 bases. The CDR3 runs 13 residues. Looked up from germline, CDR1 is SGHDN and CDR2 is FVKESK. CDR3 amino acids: CASSHDLLYEQYF. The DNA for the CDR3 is TGTGCCAGCAGCCATGACTTATTGTACGAGCAGTACTTC.

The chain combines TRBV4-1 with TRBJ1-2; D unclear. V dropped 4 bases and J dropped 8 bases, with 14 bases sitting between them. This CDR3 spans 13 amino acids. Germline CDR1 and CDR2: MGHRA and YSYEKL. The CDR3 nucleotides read TGCGCCAGCAGCCTAGGACTGATGGAGGGCTACACCTTC. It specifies CASSLGLMEGYTF.

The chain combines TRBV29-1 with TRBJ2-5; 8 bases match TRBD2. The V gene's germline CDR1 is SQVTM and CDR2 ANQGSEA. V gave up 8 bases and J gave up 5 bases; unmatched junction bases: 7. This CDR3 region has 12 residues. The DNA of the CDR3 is TGCAGCACTAGCGGAAAAAGGGAGACCCAGTACTTC. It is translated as CSTSGKRETQYF.

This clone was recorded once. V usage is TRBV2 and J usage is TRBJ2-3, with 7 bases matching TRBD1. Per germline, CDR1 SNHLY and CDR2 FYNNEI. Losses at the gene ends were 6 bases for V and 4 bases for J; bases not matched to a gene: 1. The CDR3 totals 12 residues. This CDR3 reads CASRDRADTQYF. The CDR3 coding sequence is TGTGCCAGCAGAGACAGGGCAGATACGCAGTATTTT. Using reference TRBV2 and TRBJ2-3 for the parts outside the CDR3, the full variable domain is EPEVTQTPSHQVTQMGQEVILRCVPISNHLYFYWYRQILGQKVEFLVSFYNNEISEKSEIFDDQFSVERPDGSNFTLKIRSTKLEDSAMYFCASRDRADTQYFGPGTRLTVL.

CDR3 sequence: CASSLAGGGASYEQYF. In DNA form, the CDR3 reads TGTGCCAGCAGCTTGGCAGGCGGGGGGGCTTCGTACGAGCAGTACTTC. The chain uses TRBV5-4 and TRBJ2-7; 9 bases map to TRBD2. V lost 0 bases to trimming and J lost 4 bases; unmatched junction nucleotides: 8. The CDR3 is made up of 16 amino acids. Germline V lookup: CDR1 SGHNT, CDR2 YYREEE (reference sequence).

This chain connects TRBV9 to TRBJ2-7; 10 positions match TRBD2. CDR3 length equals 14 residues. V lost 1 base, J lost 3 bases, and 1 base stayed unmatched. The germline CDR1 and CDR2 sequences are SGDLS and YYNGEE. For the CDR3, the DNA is TGTGCCAGCAGCGTAACTAGCGGGAACTACGAGCAGTACTTC. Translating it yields CASSVTSGNYEQYF.

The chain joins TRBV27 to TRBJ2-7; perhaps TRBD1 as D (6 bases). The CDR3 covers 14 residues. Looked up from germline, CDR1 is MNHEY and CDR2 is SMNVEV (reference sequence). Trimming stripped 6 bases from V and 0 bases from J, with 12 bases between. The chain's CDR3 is CASSSTGHSYEQYF. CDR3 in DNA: TGTGCCAGCAGCTCTACAGGGCACTCCTACGAGCAGTACTTC.

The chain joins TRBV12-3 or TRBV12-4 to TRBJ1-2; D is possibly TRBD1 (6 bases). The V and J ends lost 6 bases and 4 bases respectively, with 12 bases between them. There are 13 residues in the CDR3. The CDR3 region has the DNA TGTGCCAGCAGCCCGGACAGTACCTATGGCTACACCTTC. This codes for CASSPDSTYGYTF.

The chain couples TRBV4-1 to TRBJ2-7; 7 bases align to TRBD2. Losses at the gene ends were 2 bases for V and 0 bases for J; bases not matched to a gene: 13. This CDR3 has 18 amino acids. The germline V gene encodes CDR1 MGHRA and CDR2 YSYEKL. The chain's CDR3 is CASSQPAQGKRDSYEQYF. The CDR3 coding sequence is TGCGCCAGCAGCCAACCTGCACAAGGAAAGCGGGACTCCTACGAGCAGTACTTC.

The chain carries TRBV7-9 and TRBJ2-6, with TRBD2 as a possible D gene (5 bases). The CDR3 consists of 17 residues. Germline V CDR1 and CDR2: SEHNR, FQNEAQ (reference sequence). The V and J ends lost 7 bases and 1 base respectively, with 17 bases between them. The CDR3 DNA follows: TGTGCCAGCACCCGAAAAGTAAGGACTTCTGGGGCCAACGTCCTGACTTTC. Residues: CASTRKVRTSGANVLTF.

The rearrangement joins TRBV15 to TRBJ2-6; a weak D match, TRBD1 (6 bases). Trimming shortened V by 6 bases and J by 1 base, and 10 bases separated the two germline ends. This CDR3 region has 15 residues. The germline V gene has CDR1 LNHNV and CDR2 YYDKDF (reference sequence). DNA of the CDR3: TGTGCCACCAGGTCGACAGGTTCTGGGGCCAACGTCCTGACTTTC. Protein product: CATRSTGSGANVLTF. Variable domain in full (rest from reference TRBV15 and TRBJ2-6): DAMVIQNPRYQVTQFGKPVTLSCSQTLNHNVMYWYQQKSSQAPKLLFHYYDKDFNNEADTPDNFQSRRPNTSFCFLDIRSPGLGDTAMYLCATRSTGSGANVLTFGAGSRLTVL.

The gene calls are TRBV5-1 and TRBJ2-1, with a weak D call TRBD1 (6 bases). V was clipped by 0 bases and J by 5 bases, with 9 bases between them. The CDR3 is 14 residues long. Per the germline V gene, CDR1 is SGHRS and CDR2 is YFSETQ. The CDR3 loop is CASSLEAGDNEQFF. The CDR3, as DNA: TGCGCCAGCAGCTTGGAGGCAGGGGACAATGAGCAGTTCTTC.

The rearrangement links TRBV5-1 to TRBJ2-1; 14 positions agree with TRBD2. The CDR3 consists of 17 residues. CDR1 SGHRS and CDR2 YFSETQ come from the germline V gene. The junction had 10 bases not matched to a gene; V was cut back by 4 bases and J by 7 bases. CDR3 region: CASSRTGTSGSQNEQFF. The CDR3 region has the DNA TGCGCCAGCAGCAGAACCGGGACTAGCGGGAGTCAGAATGAGCAGTTCTTC.

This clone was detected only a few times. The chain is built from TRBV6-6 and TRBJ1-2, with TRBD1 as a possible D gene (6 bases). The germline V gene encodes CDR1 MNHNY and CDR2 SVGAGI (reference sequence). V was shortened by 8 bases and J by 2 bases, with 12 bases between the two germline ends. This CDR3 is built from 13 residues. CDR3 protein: CASAPTGNYGYTF. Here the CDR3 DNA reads TGTGCCAGCGCGCCCACAGGGAACTATGGCTACACCTTC.

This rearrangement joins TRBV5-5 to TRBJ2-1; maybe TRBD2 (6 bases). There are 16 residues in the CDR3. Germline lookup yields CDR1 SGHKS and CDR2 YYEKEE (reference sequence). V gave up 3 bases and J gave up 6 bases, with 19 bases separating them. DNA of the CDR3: TGTGCCAGCAGCTCCAAACCAGGGACTGCCGGCAATGAGCAGTTCTTC. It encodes CASSSKPGTAGNEQFF.

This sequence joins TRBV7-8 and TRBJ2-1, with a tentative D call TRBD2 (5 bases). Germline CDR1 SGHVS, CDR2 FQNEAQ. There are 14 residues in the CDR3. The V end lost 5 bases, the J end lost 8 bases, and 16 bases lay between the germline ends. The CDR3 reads CASSPRVFNDEQFF. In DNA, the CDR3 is TGTGCCAGCAGCCCGAGGGTCTTTAACGATGAGCAGTTCTTC.

The CDR3 protein is CASSDRASSTDTQYF. The DNA for the CDR3 is TGTGCCAGCAGTGACAGGGCTTCTAGCACAGATACGCAGTATTTT. This chain joins TRBV28 and TRBJ2-3; 7 nucleotides align to TRBD1. CDR1 is MDHEN and CDR2 is SYDVKM in the germline V gene. The CDR3 extends over 15 amino acids. The V gene end was trimmed by 5 bases and the J gene end by 0 bases; junction bases not matched to a gene: 5.